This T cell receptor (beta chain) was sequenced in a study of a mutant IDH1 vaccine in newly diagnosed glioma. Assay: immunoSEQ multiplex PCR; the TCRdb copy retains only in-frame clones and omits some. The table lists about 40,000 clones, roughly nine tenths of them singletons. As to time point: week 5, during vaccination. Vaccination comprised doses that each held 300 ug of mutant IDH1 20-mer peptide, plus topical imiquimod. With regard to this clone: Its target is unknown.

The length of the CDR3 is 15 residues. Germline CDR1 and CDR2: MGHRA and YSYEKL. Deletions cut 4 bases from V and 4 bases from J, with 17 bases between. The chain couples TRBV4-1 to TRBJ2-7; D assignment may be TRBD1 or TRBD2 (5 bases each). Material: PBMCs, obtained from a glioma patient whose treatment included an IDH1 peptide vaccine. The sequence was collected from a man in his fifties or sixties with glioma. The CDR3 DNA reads TGCGCCAGCAGCCGATCCGGGACGGGGATATACGAGCAGTACTTC. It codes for CASSRSGTGIYEQYF.